The 2 T cell receptor beta chains reported below all come from one sample, sequenced in a study of human T cells and chemical hapten exposure. Time point noted: pre-sensitization, week 0. Stated treatment: therapeutic diphenylcyclopropenone sensitization with weekly scalp DPC. TCRdb analysed the RACE reads with MiXCR anew, one entry per CDR3 protein. The table includes some 400,000 distinct CDR3 sequences, approximately 5.1% detected once. Here the sequenced sample was whole blood, taken in connection with sensitization to the hapten diphenylcyclopropenone (DPC). These receptors all come from a woman aged 45 to 65 with alopecia areata. Some clones in this sample may be carry-over from other donors' samples.

The chain carries TRBV7-2 and TRBJ2-1, with 8 bases lining up with TRBD2. This CDR3 is 17 amino acids long. Germline CDR1 is SGHTA and CDR2 is FQGNSA. After removal of 4 bases from V and 3 bases from J, the junction contained 11 bases not matched to a gene. The CDR3 nucleotides read TGTGCCAGCAGCTCCCGGCCGAACGGGAGGGACTACAATGAGCAGTTCTTC. Amino acid sequence: CASSSRPNGRDYNEQFF.

This clonotype was counted many times. The chain carries TRBV13 and TRBJ2-4, with D perhaps TRBD1 or TRBD2 (5 bases each). The CDR3 runs 17 residues. Deletions cut 5 bases from V and 0 bases from J, with 17 bases between. Germline lookup yields CDR1 PRHDT and CDR2 FYEKMQ (reference sequence). The CDR3 protein is CASSPTGTSVAKNIQYF. The CDR3 DNA is TGTGCCAGCAGCCCAACCGGGACGTCGGTAGCCAAAAACATTCAGTACTTC.